Listed here are 26 T cell receptor beta chains from one sample, sequenced in a study of shared clonotypes between healthy human individuals. Sequencing used immunoSEQ multiplex PCR; TCRdb keeps in-frame clones, though not all of them. Of around 500,000 clones in the sample, approximately 82% were seen once. Sequencing was performed on PBMCs. These receptors all stem from a woman between 40 and 55 years old in good health. Some clones in this sample may be carry-over from other donors' samples.

The chain combines TRBV28 with TRBJ2-2; either TRBD1 or TRBD2 may fit D (5 bases each). Germline CDR1 reads MDHEN; CDR2 reads SYDVKM. This CDR3 is built from 14 residues. The V end lost 7 bases, the J end lost 7 bases, and 16 bases lay between the germline ends. As DNA, the CDR3 is TGTGCCAGCACCTATGGGGGAGTCAGCGGGGAGCTGTTTTTT. Its protein product is CASTYGGVSGELFF.

The chain joins TRBV2 to TRBJ2-5, with 9 bases matching TRBD2. The CDR3 covers 16 residues. Germline V gene lookup returns CDR1 SNHLY and CDR2 FYNNEI. With 4 bases clipped from V and 5 bases from J, the junction kept 11 bases outside the gene matches. CDR3 bases: TGTGCCAGCAGTGTAGGGCTAGCGGGAACAAGGGAGACCCAGTACTTC. It codes for CASSVGLAGTRETQYF.

This chain links TRBV30 with TRBJ1-6, with D unclear. CDR3 length: 16 residues. V was clipped by 2 bases and J by 0 bases, with 11 bases between them. Germline V CDR1 and CDR2: GTSNPN, SVGIG (reference sequence). Here the CDR3 reads CAWSSDGSSYNSPLHF. The CDR3 DNA follows: TGTGCCTGGAGTTCGGACGGAAGCTCCTATAATTCACCCCTCCACTTT.

This clone has ten or more counts. The chain carries TRBV4-2 and TRBJ2-1; 10 bases fit TRBD1. Per germline, CDR1 LGHNA and CDR2 YNFKEQ. Trimming cost V 3 bases and J 8 bases; bases outside gene matches: 7. The CDR3 length is 15 residues. The CDR3 sequence is CASSHSGQGEDEQFF. The CDR3 DNA reads as TGTGCCAGCAGCCACTCTGGACAGGGGGAGGATGAGCAGTTCTTC.

The sample holds one count of this clone. Other DNA sequences in this specimen translate into the identical CDR3. The genes are TRBV5-1 and TRBJ2-7; 12 bases agree with TRBD2. Germline lookup yields CDR1 SGHRS and CDR2 YFSETQ. This CDR3 is 14 amino acids long. The V and J ends lost 3 bases and 4 bases, in that order; junction bases with no gene match: 2. CDR3 sequence: CASSSGLAGYEQYF. As DNA, the CDR3 is TGCGCCAGCAGCTCTGGACTAGCGGGGTACGAGCAGTACTTC. The complete variable domain, with remaining parts taken from reference TRBV5-1 and TRBJ2-7, reads KAGVTQTPRYLIKTRGQQVTLSCSPISGHRSVSWYQQTPGQGLQFLFEYFSETQRNKGNFPGRFSGRQFSNSRSEMNVSTLELGDSALYLCASSSGLAGYEQYFGPGTRLTVT.

At least ten counts were recorded for this clone. The chain combines TRBV7-9 with TRBJ1-1; no definite D call. The CDR3 runs to 15 residues. The ends were cut back, 5 bases at V and 0 bases at J, with 13 bases in the middle. Looked up from germline, CDR1 is SEHNR and CDR2 is FQNEAQ (reference sequence). The CDR3 nucleotides read TGTGCCAGCAGCCCTAGTGGAAGGATGAACACTGAAGCTTTCTTT. Encoded protein: CASSPSGRMNTEAFF. Based on the CDR3 plus reference TRBV7-9 and TRBJ1-1, the full variable domain is DTGVSQNPRHKITKRGQNVTFRCDPISEHNRLYWYRQTLGQGPEFLTYFQNEAQLEKSRLLSDRFSAERPKGSFSTLEIQRTEQGDSAMYLCASSPSGRMNTEAFFGQGTRLTVV.

The J gene is TRBJ1-1, the V gene TRBV30; no definite D call. The CDR3 runs to 13 residues. V lost 1 base to trimming and J lost 2 bases, with 8 bases between them. In germline, CDR1 is GTSNPN, CDR2 SVGIG (reference sequence). The CDR3 spells CAWSAQPNTEAFF. The CDR3 nucleotides are TGTGCCTGGAGTGCACAACCAAACACTGAAGCTTTCTTT.

The gene calls are TRBV28 and TRBJ2-3, with D perhaps TRBD1 (6 bases). CDR3 length: 14 residues. Between the trimmed V and J ends, which lost 5 bases and 6 bases, there was a span of 15 bases. Per germline, CDR1 MDHEN and CDR2 SYDVKM. DNA of the CDR3: TGTGCCAGCAGTCCCCGACAGGTTGGTGATACGCAGTATTTT. Translated: CASSPRQVGDTQYF.

Concerning this clone itself: With only one base between it and a far larger clone, this is likely a read error. The same CDR3 is also encoded by other DNA sequences in this sample. The rearrangement links TRBV28 to TRBJ1-2; possible D gene TRBD1, 5 bases. Germline V gene sequence: CDR1 MDHEN, CDR2 SYDVKM. Deletions cut 8 bases from V and 8 bases from J, with 24 bases between. CDR3 size: 15 residues. In nucleotides, the CDR3 is TGTGCCAGCCTCGACTTCCCCGGGACGAGAAAAGGCTACACCTTC. Residues: CASLDFPGTRKGYTF.

The genes are TRBV5-1 and TRBJ2-6, with a weak D call TRBD1 (6 bases). The CDR3 totals 17 residues. Germline-derived CDR1 and CDR2 are SGHRS and YFSETQ. V lost 1 base to trimming and J lost 0 bases, with 11 bases between them. The CDR3 nucleotides read TGCGCCAGCAGCTTGAGGAACAGGGACTCTGGGGCCAACGTCCTGACTTTC. Its translation is CASSLRNRDSGANVLTF.

This clone is a singleton in its sample. This rearrangement joins TRBV7-2 to TRBJ2-5; D remains ambiguous. V shed 3 bases and J shed 2 bases, with 7 bases lying between them. The germline V gene has CDR1 SGHTA and CDR2 FQGNSA. CDR3 length equals 13 residues. CDR3 nucleotide sequence: TGTGCCAGCAGCTTTTGGAATCAAGAGACCCAGTACTTC. It is translated as CASSFWNQETQYF.

This clone was detected a few times. This chain uses TRBV9 with TRBJ2-4; D possibly corresponds to TRBD1 (5 bases). The CDR3 contains 17 residues. Trimming shortened V by 0 bases and J by 0 bases, and 13 bases separated the two germline ends. Germline CDR1 is SGDLS and CDR2 is YYNGEE. The CDR3 DNA reads as TGTGCCAGCAGCGTAGGGGGCCTTGGGTTAGCCAAAAACATTCAGTACTTC. Translated, it gives CASSVGGLGLAKNIQYF.

CDR3 sequence (DNA): TGTGCCAGCAGCGCTCTTCCCTTGGTCGGAGCCAAAAACATTCAGTACTTC. It codes for CASSALPLVGAKNIQYF. The chain has TRBV9 and TRBJ2-4, with no clear D. V was cut by 3 bases and J by 0 bases, with 16 bases left in between. The CDR3 spans 17 residues. CDR1 is SGDLS and CDR2 is YYNGEE in the germline V gene.

This chain joins TRBV19 and TRBJ2-1; 12 bases match TRBD2. CDR1 is LNHDA, CDR2 SQIVND, per germline (reference sequence). The CDR3 covers 16 residues. V trimming: 1 base; J trimming: 7 bases; junction bases outside the gene matches: 5. The chain's CDR3 is CASSIAVLAGGNEQFF. CDR3 nucleotide sequence: TGTGCCAGTAGTATAGCAGTACTAGCGGGAGGAAATGAGCAGTTCTTC.

On this clone: Relative to the germline gene, one junction end is altered; a read error may explain this. The V gene is TRBV5-1, the J gene TRBJ1-4; D ambiguous. Germline V gene data show CDR1 as SGHRS and CDR2 as YFSETQ. CDR3 size: 14 residues. The CDR3 DNA reads as TGCGCCAGCAGCTTGGATGGGCCAAATGAAAAACCGTTTTTT. Translated, it gives CASSLDGPNEKPFF. Combining the CDR3 with reference TRBV5-1 and TRBJ1-4 gives the whole variable domain KAGVTQTPRYLIKTRGQQVTLSCSPISGHRSVSWYQQTPGQGLQFLFEYFSETQRNKGNFPGRFSGRQFSNSRSEMNVSTLELGDSALYLCASSLDGPNEKPFFGSGTQLSVL.

The rearrangement joins TRBV28 to TRBJ2-5, with TRBD1 matching over 7 bases. The J call may be in error: the DNA end matches TRBJ2-7 better. There are 15 residues in the CDR3. Germline loops: CDR1 MDHEN, CDR2 SYDVKM. The CDR3 sequence is CASSRGQLGPYEQYF. The DNA for the CDR3 is TGTGCCAGCAGTCGGGGACAGCTGGGCCCCTACGAGCAGTACTTC.

The chain joins TRBV6-1 to TRBJ2-7; no clear D gene. Germline V gives CDR1 MNHNS, CDR2 SASEGT. The CDR3 contains 11 residues. Between the trimmed V and J ends, which lost 5 bases and 3 bases, there was a span of 5 bases. CDR3 sequence (DNA): TGTGCCAGCAGTCAAATCTACGAGCAGTACTTC. The encoded protein is CASSQIYEQYF.

This clone was seen a few times. The chain carries TRBV7-9 and TRBJ2-7; D unclear. Trimming removed 1 base from V and 0 bases from J, with 4 bases in between. This CDR3 spans 13 amino acids. CDR1 and CDR2 from the germline V gene are SEHNR and FQNEAQ (reference sequence). The DNA of the CDR3 is TGTGCCAGCAGCTTAGACTACTCCTACGAGCAGTACTTC. This translates into CASSLDYSYEQYF. Together with reference TRBV7-9 and TRBJ2-7, the CDR3 gives the full variable domain: DTGVSQNPRHKITKRGQNVTFRCDPISEHNRLYWYRQTLGQGPEFLTYFQNEAQLEKSRLLSDRFSAERPKGSFSTLEIQRTEQGDSAMYLCASSLDYSYEQYFGPGTRLTVT.

The gene calls are TRBV28 and TRBJ2-2; D not certain. This CDR3 comprises 16 residues. Looked up from germline, CDR1 is MDHEN and CDR2 is SYDVKM. The V end was cut by 8 bases, the J end by 4 bases, with 20 bases between. Written as DNA, the CDR3 is TGTGCCAGCCAGCCAGACTCACGGCGCCGCACCGGGGAGCTGTTTTTT. It specifies CASQPDSRRRTGELFF.

V is TRBV21-1 and J is TRBJ2-7; TRBD1 reflects the table's D call only, with no check against the DNA. TRBV21-1 is a documented pseudogene. This CDR3 is 13 amino acids long. CDR3 nucleotide sequence: TGTGCCAGCAGCAGGACACTACCCTACGAGCAGTACTTC. Translated, it gives CASSRTLPYEQYF.

The table lists this clone with a count of one. The chain combines TRBV2 with TRBJ2-5, with 12 positions matching TRBD2. Germline CDR1 is SNHLY and CDR2 is FYNNEI. The CDR3 covers 16 residues. The J segment lost 4 bases and the V segment lost 1 base, leaving 4 bases of the junction unmatched. Here the CDR3 reads CASSEGLAGGGETQYF. DNA of the CDR3: TGTGCCAGCAGTGAAGGGCTAGCGGGAGGGGGAGAGACCCAGTACTTC.

The V gene is TRBV2, the J gene TRBJ2-7, with 10 bases identical to TRBD2. The V and J ends lost 6 bases and 0 bases, in that order; junction bases with no gene match: 5. The germline gives CDR1 SNHLY, CDR2 FYNNEI. CDR3 length: 15 amino acids. In DNA, the CDR3 is TGTGCCAGCAGGCGGACTAGCGGAAGCTCCTACGAGCAGTACTTC. Its translation: CASRRTSGSSYEQYF.

The chain couples TRBV6-4 to TRBJ2-1, with 9 positions matching TRBD2. Per germline, CDR1 MRHNA and CDR2 SNTAGT. This CDR3 has 15 residues. The ends lost 4 bases at V and 7 bases at J; junction bases unmatched: 8. CDR3 coding DNA: TGTGCCAGCAGTGTAGCGGGAGTACTGGGTAATGAGCAGTTCTTC. This encodes CASSVAGVLGNEQFF.

The V and J genes are TRBV7-2 and TRBJ2-1, with 7 bases matching TRBD2. This CDR3 comprises 14 residues. The germline CDR1 and CDR2 sequences are SGHTA and FQGNSA. J lost 5 bases, V lost 4 bases, and 5 bases had no gene match. As DNA, the CDR3 is TGTGCCAGCAGCTCCCTAGCGGTAAACAATGAGCAGTTCTTC. Amino acids: CASSSLAVNNEQFF.

The chain has TRBV2 and TRBJ1-5, with no clear D. CDR3 size: 14 residues. V was shortened by 5 bases and J by 6 bases, with 14 bases between the two germline ends. CDR1 SNHLY and CDR2 FYNNEI come from the germline V gene. For the CDR3, the DNA is TGTGCCAGCAGTCGGGCGGGAGGCGGTCAGCCCCAGCATTTT. This encodes CASSRAGGGQPQHF.

Regarding this clone: A junction end diverges from the germline sequence, so it may reflect a read error. The chain links TRBV19 to TRBJ2-5, with D maybe TRBD2 (6 bases). Per germline, CDR1 LNHDA and CDR2 SQIVND (reference sequence). The CDR3 totals 12 residues. Here the CDR3 reads CASSIAGDSSNF. The CDR3, as DNA: TGTGCCAGTAGTATAGCTGGGGACTCATCTAACTTC.